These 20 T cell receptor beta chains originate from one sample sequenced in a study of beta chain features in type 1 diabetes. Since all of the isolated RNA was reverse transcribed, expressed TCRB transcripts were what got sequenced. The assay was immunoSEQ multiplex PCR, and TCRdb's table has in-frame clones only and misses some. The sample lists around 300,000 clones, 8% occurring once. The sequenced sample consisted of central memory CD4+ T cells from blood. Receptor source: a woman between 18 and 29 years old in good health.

In DNA form, the CDR3 reads TGTGCCAGCAGCCTCGGGACGGGAACTAATTCACCCCTCCACTTT. Residues: CASSLGTGTNSPLHF. The V call is TRBV7-3, the J call TRBJ1-6, with D tentatively TRBD1 (5 bases). From germline, CDR1 is SGHTA and CDR2 FQGTGA. V lost 5 bases and J 6 bases, leaving 14 bases between the germline ends. CDR3 length: 15 residues.

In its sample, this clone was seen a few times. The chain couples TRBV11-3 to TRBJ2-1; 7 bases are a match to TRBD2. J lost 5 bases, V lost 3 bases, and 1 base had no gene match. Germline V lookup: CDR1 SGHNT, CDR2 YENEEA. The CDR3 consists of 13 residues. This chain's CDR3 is CASSLGLHNEQFF. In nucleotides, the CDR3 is TGTGCCAGCAGCTTGGGACTACACAATGAGCAGTTCTTC.

The CDR3 nucleotides are TGCGCCAGCAGCCAACAGCGGGGGTCCACAGATACGCAGTATTTT. Protein product: CASSQQRGSTDTQYF. This sequence joins TRBV4-3 and TRBJ2-3; 8 nucleotides match TRBD2. The CDR3 spans 15 residues. The germline CDR1 and CDR2 sequences are LGHNA and YSLEER. J was trimmed by 2 bases and V by 2 bases; bases with no gene match: 3.

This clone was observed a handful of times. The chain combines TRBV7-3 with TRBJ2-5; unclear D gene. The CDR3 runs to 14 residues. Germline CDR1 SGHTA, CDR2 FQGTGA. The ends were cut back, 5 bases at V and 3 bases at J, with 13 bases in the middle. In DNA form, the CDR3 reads TGTGCCAGCAGCCTCCGGGCGATGGAAGAGACCCAGTACTTC. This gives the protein CASSLRAMEETQYF. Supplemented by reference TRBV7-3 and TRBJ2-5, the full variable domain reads GAGVSQTPSNKVTEKGKYVELRCDPISGHTALYWYRQSLGQGPEFLIYFQGTGAADDSGLPNDRFFAVRPEGSVSTLKIQRTERGDSAVYLCASSLRAMEETQYFGPGTRLLVL.

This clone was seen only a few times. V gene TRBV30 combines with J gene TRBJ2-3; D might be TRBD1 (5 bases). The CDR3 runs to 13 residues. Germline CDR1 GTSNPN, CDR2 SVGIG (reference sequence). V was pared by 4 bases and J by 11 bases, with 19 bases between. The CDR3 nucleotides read TGTGCCTGGACGTGGGATATATCTACAGGGCAGTATTTT. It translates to CAWTWDISTGQYF.

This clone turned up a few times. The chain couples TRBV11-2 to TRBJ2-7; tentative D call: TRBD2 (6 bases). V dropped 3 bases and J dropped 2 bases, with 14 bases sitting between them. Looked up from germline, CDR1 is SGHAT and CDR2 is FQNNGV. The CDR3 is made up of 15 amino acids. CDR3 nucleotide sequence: TGTGCCAGCAGCTTGAATTGGGCGGGACCCTACGAGCAGTACTTC. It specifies CASSLNWAGPYEQYF.

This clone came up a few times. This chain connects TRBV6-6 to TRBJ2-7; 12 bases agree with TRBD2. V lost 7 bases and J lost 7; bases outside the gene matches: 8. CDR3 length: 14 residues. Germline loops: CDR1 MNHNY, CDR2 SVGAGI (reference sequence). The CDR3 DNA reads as TGTGCCAGCACGCCTAGCGGGGGGGCGAGGGAGCAGTACGTC. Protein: CASTPSGGAREQYV.

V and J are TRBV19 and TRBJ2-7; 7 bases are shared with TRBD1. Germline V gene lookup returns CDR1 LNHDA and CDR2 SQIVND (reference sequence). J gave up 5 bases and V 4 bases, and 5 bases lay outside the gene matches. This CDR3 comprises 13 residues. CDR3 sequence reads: CASSTSGGDEQYF. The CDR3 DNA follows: TGTGCCAGTAGTACGTCAGGGGGAGACGAGCAGTACTTC.

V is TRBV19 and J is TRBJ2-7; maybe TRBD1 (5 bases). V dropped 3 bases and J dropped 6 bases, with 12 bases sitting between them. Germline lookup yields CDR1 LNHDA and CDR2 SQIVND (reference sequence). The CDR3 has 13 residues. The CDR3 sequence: CASSMQGFGEQYF. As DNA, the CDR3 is TGTGCCAGTAGTATGCAGGGCTTCGGCGAGCAGTACTTC. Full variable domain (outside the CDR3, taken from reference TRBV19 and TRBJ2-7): DGGITQSPKYLFRKEGQNVTLSCEQNLNHDAMYWYRQDPGQGLRLIYYSQIVNDFQKGDIAEGYSVSREKKESFPLTVTSAQKNPTAFYLCASSMQGFGEQYFGPGTRLTVT.

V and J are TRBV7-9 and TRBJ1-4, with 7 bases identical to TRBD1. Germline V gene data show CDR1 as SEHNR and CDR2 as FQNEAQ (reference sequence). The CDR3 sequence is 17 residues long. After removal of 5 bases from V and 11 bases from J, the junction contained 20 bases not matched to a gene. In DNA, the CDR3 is TGTGCCAGCAGCCTCGCCCAGTCCGGGACAGCGGCTTGGAAACTGTTTTTT. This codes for CASSLAQSGTAAWKLFF.

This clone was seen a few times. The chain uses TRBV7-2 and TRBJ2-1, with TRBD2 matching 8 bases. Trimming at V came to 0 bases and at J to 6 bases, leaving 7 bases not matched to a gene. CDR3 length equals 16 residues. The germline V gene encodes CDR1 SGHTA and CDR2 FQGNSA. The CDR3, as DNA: TGTGCCAGCAGCTTAGCCGGGACTAGAGTTGCCAATGAGCAGTTCTTC. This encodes CASSLAGTRVANEQFF.

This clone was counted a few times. The CDR3 sequence: CAWAGDGGNTIYF. The CDR3, as DNA: TGTGCCTGGGCTGGAGATGGGGGAAACACCATATATTTT. This chain joins TRBV30 and TRBJ1-3; D is unresolved. V was shortened by 5 bases and J by 4 bases, with 12 bases between the two germline ends. Germline V gives CDR1 GTSNPN, CDR2 SVGIG (reference sequence). The CDR3 sequence is 13 residues long.

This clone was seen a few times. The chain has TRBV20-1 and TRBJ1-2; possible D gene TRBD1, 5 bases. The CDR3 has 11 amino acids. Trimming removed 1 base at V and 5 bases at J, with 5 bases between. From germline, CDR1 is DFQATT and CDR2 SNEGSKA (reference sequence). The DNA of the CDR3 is TGCAGTGCTAGAGGGGGGTATGGCTACACCTTC. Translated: CSARGGYGYTF.

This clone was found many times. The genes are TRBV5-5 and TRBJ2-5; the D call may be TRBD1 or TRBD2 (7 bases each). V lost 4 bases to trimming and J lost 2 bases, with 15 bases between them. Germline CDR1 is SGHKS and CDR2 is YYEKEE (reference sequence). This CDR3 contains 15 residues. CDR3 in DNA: TGTGCCAGCAGCCGCGGGGGACAGTCTCAAGAGACCCAGTACTTC. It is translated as CASSRGGQSQETQYF.

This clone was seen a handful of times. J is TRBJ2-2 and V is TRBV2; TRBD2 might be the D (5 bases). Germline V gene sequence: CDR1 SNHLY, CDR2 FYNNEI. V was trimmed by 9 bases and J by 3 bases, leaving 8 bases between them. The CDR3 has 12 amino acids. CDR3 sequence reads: CASRGYTGELFF. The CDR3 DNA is TGTGCCAGTAGAGGGTACACCGGGGAGCTGTTTTTT.

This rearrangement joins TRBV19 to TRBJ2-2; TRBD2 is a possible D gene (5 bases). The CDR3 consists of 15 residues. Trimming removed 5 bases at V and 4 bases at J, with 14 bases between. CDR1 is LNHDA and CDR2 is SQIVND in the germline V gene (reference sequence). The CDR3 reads CASSFFSDGTGELFF. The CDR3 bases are TGTGCCAGTAGTTTTTTTAGCGATGGCACCGGGGAGCTGTTTTTT.

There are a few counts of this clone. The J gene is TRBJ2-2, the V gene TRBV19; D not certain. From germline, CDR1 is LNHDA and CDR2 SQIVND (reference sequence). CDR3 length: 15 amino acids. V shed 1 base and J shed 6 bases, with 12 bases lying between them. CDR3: CASSIGRYGPGELFF. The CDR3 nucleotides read TGTGCCAGTAGTATAGGGAGATATGGTCCCGGGGAGCTGTTTTTT.

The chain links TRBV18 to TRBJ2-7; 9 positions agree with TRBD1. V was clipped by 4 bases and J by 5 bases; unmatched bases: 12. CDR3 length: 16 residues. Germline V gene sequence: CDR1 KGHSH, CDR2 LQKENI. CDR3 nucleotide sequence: TGTGCCAGCTCACAAAGACAGGGGGAAGTGATCGACGAGCAGTACGTC. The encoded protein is CASSQRQGEVIDEQYV.

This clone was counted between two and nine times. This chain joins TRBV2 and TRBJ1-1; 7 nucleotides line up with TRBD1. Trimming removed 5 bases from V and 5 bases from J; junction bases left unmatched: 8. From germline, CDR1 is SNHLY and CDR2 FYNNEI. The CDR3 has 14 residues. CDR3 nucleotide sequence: TGTGCCAGCAGTTACCAGACAGGGTGGACTGAAGCTTTCTTT. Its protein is CASSYQTGWTEAFF.

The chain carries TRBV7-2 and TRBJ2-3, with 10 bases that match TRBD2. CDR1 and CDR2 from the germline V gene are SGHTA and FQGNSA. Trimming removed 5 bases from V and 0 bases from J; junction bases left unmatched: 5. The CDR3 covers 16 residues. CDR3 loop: CASSESGGASTDTQYF. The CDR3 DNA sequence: TGTGCCAGCAGCGAAAGCGGGGGGGCTAGCACAGATACGCAGTATTTT.